What follows are 4 T cell receptor beta chains derived from one specimen sequenced in a study of T cells in Graves' hyperthyroidism and ophthalmopathy. Amplification targeted TCR beta CDR3 regions from RNA transcripts. Using the HTBI primer set, a first-round RT-PCR was run on the TCR CDR3. From the multiplex PCR reads, TCRdb called clonotypes with MiXCR, one entry per CDR3 protein. This table holds fewer than 600,000 distinct CDR3 sequences, about 14% found once. The sequenced sample consisted of blood. Receptors were obtained from a woman aged 40 to 50 with Graves' hyperthyroidism.

This clonotype came up many times. This chain links TRBV7-6 with TRBJ2-7; the D is unclear. The CDR3 loop spans 16 amino acids. Germline assignment: CDR1 SGHVS and CDR2 FNYEAQ. V was shortened by 1 base and J by 0 bases, with 13 bases between the two germline ends. CDR3 bases: TGTGCCAGCAGCTTAGAGGCGGCCGCTAGCTCCTACGAGCAGTACTTC. Amino acids: CASSLEAAASSYEQYF.

This clonotype was counted many times. The chain employs TRBV20-1 and TRBJ1-1; possible D gene TRBD1, 5 bases. Germline V gene data show CDR1 as DFQATT and CDR2 as SNEGSKA (reference sequence). The CDR3 runs to 11 residues. V lost 3 bases to trimming and J lost 8 bases, with 10 bases between them. The CDR3 reads CSARPRDEAFF. The CDR3 DNA is TGCAGTGCTAGGCCCCGGGACGAAGCTTTCTTT.

This clonotype was picked up many times. V usage is TRBV7-2 and J usage is TRBJ2-2, with D tentatively TRBD2 (7 bases). The germline CDR1 and CDR2 sequences are SGHTA and FQGNSA. The CDR3 has 15 residues. With 5 bases removed from V and 6 bases from J, the gap between germline ends came to 16 bases. The CDR3 region is CASSPGGLAAGELFF. For the CDR3, the DNA is TGTGCCAGCAGCCCCGGGGGGCTCGCGGCCGGGGAGCTGTTTTTT.

The genes are TRBV2 and TRBJ2-1; TRBD2 matches 11 bases. Germline V lookup: CDR1 SNHLY, CDR2 FYNNEI. V was clipped by 0 bases and J by 0 bases; unmatched bases: 7. This CDR3 has 19 residues. The CDR3: CASSEAGLAALSSYNEQFF. In DNA form, the CDR3 reads TGTGCCAGCAGTGAAGCGGGACTAGCGGCCCTGAGCTCCTACAATGAGCAGTTCTTC.